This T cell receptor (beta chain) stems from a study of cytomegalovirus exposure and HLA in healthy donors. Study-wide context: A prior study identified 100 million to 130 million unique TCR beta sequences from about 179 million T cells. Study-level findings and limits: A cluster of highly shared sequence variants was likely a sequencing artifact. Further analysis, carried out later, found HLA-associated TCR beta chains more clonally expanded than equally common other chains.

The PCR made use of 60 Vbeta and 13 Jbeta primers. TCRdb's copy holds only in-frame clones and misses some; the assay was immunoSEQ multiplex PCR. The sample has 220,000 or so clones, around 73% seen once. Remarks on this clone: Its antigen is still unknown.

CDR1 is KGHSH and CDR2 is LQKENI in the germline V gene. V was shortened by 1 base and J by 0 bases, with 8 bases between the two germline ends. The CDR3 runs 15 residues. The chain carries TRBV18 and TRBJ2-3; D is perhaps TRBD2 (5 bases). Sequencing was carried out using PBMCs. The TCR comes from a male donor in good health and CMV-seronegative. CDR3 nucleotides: TGTGCCAGCTCACCACTGCGGGCTAGCACAGATACGCAGTATTTT. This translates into CASSPLRASTDTQYF.